The next 15 T cell receptor beta chains were all read from a single sample in a study of Ad26.COV2.S vaccination and SARS-CoV-2 variants. Specified treatment: about 20 received Ad26.COV2.S at low or high dose, single or two shots; several received placebo; per-sample allocation not given. The samples were gathered on day 63 after the first injection of vaccine or placebo. The protocol was immunoSEQ multiplex PCR, while the TCRdb copy is restricted to in-frame clones and leaves out a portion. The sample shows 450,000 to 550,000 clones, roughly nine tenths of them seen only once. The material was peripheral blood, obtained in a trial of Ad26.COV2.S vaccine versus placebo. The source is a person between 18 and 60 years old who received the Ad26.COV2.S COVID-19 vaccine or a placebo.

This clone has only one observation. V and J are TRBV3-1 (or the pseudogene TRBV3-2) and TRBJ1-1; a possible D gene is TRBD1 (6 bases). CDR1 LGHDT and CDR2 YNNKEL come from the germline V gene (reference sequence). The CDR3 contains 11 residues. Trimming left V 5 bases short and J 8 bases short, with 9 bases between. The CDR3 nucleotides read TGTGCCAGCAGCGAGGACAGAGAAGCTTTCTTT. This encodes CASSEDREAFF.

This chain joins TRBV18 and TRBJ2-2; D tentatively reads TRBD1 or TRBD2 (5 bases each). The CDR3 contains 18 residues. The V gene lost 2 bases and the J gene lost 0 bases, with 16 bases spanning the gap. CDR1 is KGHSH and CDR2 is LQKENI in the germline V gene. DNA for the CDR3: TGTGCCAGCTCACCAATTCTGTCGGGGCTCGCGAACACCGGGGAGCTGTTTTTT. Its translation: CASSPILSGLANTGELFF.

V usage is TRBV7-9 and J usage is TRBJ1-2, with D perhaps TRBD1 (5 bases). With 5 bases removed from V and 2 bases from J, the gap between germline ends came to 9 bases. The CDR3 is made up of 13 amino acids. The germline CDR1 and CDR2 sequences are SEHNR and FQNEAQ (reference sequence). This CDR3 is CASSAGRNYGYTF. The CDR3 DNA reads TGTGCCAGCAGCGCGGGACGGAACTATGGCTACACCTTC.

About this clone itself: The junction and the germline gene differ at one end; a read error may be behind it. This sequence joins TRBV4-2 and TRBJ2-1; 8 positions agree with TRBD2. Germline loops: CDR1 LGHNA, CDR2 YNFKEQ. The CDR3 spans 15 residues. CDR3 bases: TGTGCCAGCAGCCAACCCCACCGGGGAGCGGGAGATAGGATCTTC. It specifies CASSQPHRGAGDRIF.

The chain recombines TRBV6-2 or TRBV6-3 with TRBJ2-5; TRBD1 aligns across 9 bases. Trimming took 6 bases from V and 2 from J; bases not matched to a gene: 10. The length of the CDR3 is 16 residues. Germline V gene sequence: CDR1 MNHEY, CDR2 SVGEGT. The CDR3 sequence: CASSQRTGVLQETQYF. CDR3 bases: TGTGCCAGCAGCCAACGGACAGGGGTACTACAAGAGACCCAGTACTTC.

V and J are TRBV10-1 and TRBJ1-1; D unclear. The CDR3 is 12 residues long. With 9 bases removed from V and 0 bases from J, the gap between germline ends came to 8 bases. CDR1 WNHNN and CDR2 SYGVQD come from the germline V gene (reference sequence). CDR3 nucleotide sequence: TGCGCCAGTATAAGCATGAACACTGAAGCTTTCTTT. It codes for CASISMNTEAFF.

The DNA for the CDR3 is TGTGCCATCAGTGATCTAGAGACCCAGTACTTC. The encoded protein is CAISDLETQYF. The chain combines TRBV10-3 with TRBJ2-5; D is undetermined. CDR1 is ENHRY, CDR2 SYGVKD, per germline. V was clipped by 3 bases and J by 4 bases, with 3 bases between them. This CDR3 contains 11 residues.

DNA for the CDR3: TGTGCCAGCAGCTTCCTGACTAGTAACGGGGAGCTGTTTTTT. Translation gives CASSFLTSNGELFF. The chain is built from TRBV7-9 and TRBJ2-2, with a tentative D call TRBD2 (6 bases). Trimming removed 3 bases at V and 7 bases at J, with 12 bases between. The CDR3 totals 14 residues. Germline values: CDR1 SEHNR, CDR2 FQNEAQ (reference sequence).

The rearrangement joins TRBV30 to TRBJ2-3; 7 positions agree with TRBD2. Germline CDR1 and CDR2: GTSNPN and SVGIG (reference sequence). Trimming took 4 bases from V and 2 from J; bases not matched to a gene: 3. The CDR3 length is 13 residues. CDR3 residues: CAWTAGNTDTQYF. CDR3 DNA sequence: TGTGCCTGGACAGCGGGGAACACAGATACGCAGTATTTT. Based on the CDR3 plus reference TRBV30 and TRBJ2-3, the full variable domain is SQTIHQWPATLVQPVGSPLSLECTVEGTSNPNLYWYRQAAGRGLQLLFYSVGIGQISSEVPQNLSASRPQDRQFILSSKKLLLSDSGFYLCAWTAGNTDTQYFGPGTRLTVL.

V usage is TRBV7-6 and J usage is TRBJ1-3, with D uncertain. The ends were cut back, 0 bases at V and 2 bases at J, with 8 bases in the middle. Germline-derived CDR1 and CDR2 are SGHVS and FNYEAQ. This CDR3 comprises 15 residues. CDR3 protein: CASSLAPEAGNTIYF. In DNA form, the CDR3 reads TGTGCCAGCAGCTTAGCACCGGAGGCTGGAAACACCATATATTTT.

The chain couples TRBV2 to TRBJ1-5; a weak D match, TRBD1 (5 bases). CDR1 and CDR2 from the germline V gene are SNHLY and FYNNEI. Trimming shortened V by 7 bases and J by 6 bases, and 13 bases separated the two germline ends. This CDR3 is 13 amino acids long. The CDR3 reads CASIMGPRQPQHF. For the CDR3, the DNA is TGTGCCAGCATCATGGGGCCACGTCAGCCCCAGCATTTT.

The rearrangement links TRBV5-1 to TRBJ2-1, with a tentative D call TRBD2 (6 bases). V gave up 0 bases and J gave up 0 bases, with 13 bases separating them. Germline V CDR1 and CDR2: SGHRS, YFSETQ. The CDR3 is 17 amino acids. This CDR3 reads CASSLGSGDSSYNEQFF. The CDR3 DNA sequence: TGCGCCAGCAGCTTGGGTAGCGGCGACAGCTCCTACAATGAGCAGTTCTTC.

CDR3 sequence: CASSLSDRVYSYEQYF. CDR3 DNA sequence: TGTGCCAGCAGCCTCTCAGACAGGGTTTACTCCTACGAGCAGTACTTC. The gene calls are TRBV13 and TRBJ2-7, with TRBD1 matching over 7 bases. With V trimmed by 5 bases and J by 0 bases, 10 bases remained unmatched. The CDR3 has 16 amino acids. The V gene's germline CDR1 is PRHDT and CDR2 FYEKMQ (reference sequence). Variable domain in full (rest from reference TRBV13 and TRBJ2-7): AAGVIQSPRHLIKEKRETATLKCYPIPRHDTVYWYQQGPGQDPQFLISFYEKMQSDKGSIPDRFSAQQFSDYHSELNMSSLELGDSALYFCASSLSDRVYSYEQYFGPGTRLTVT.

The chain is built from TRBV7-2 and TRBJ1-1; D is ambiguous. Germline V gene lookup returns CDR1 SGHTA and CDR2 FQGNSA. V was cut by 3 bases and J by 7 bases, with 12 bases left in between. The length of the CDR3 is 13 residues. CDR3 in amino acids: CASSFKLKGEAFF. In nucleotides, the CDR3 is TGTGCCAGCAGCTTTAAGCTAAAGGGTGAAGCTTTCTTT.

This clone appeared once. The genes are TRBV6-5 and TRBJ2-7; 7 bases map to TRBD1. The trim removed 5 bases at V and 2 bases at J, leaving 9 bases unmatched. This CDR3 has 15 residues. Per germline, CDR1 MNHEY and CDR2 SVGAGI. The CDR3 protein is CASSPPTGRAYEQYF. The CDR3 DNA reads TGTGCCAGCAGTCCGCCGACAGGGCGAGCCTACGAGCAGTACTTC.